This T cell receptor beta chain was profiled in a study of cytomegalovirus exposure and HLA in healthy donors. Study findings and constraints: The study reported that TCR beta sequences accurately predicted HLA-A and HLA-B alleles in most subjects. With later analysis, a missense DCLRE1C variant became linked to TCR beta V- and J-gene trimming.

PCR was performed using 60 Vbeta and 13 Jbeta primers. Only in-frame clones appear in the TCRdb table, and some are missing; sequencing was by immunoSEQ multiplex PCR. The repertoire holds 280,000 or so clones, with over 85% as singletons. As regards this clone: What it recognizes is unknown.

Germline V gene data show CDR1 as SGHNT and CDR2 as YYREEE (reference sequence). This CDR3 contains 15 residues. The V end was cut by 0 bases, the J end by 7 bases, with 11 bases between. The chain recombines TRBV5-4 with TRBJ1-6; possible D gene TRBD1, 5 bases. Sample: PBMCs. The clonotype comes from a woman aged 18-29 years in good health and CMV-seronegative. This CDR3 is CASSLVPGRNSPLHF. The CDR3, as DNA: TGTGCCAGCAGCTTGGTTCCAGGGAGGAATTCACCCCTCCACTTT.